This entry lists 2 T cell receptor beta chains sequenced from one sample in a study of control samples from healthy donors and cancer patients. The table came from immunoSEQ multiplex PCR; TCRdb's copy has only in-frame clones and leaves some out. This sample has 150,000 to 200,000 clones; about 92% occur once, and the top ten carry 1.3% to 1.5%. The sample consisted of blood. Receptor source: a man aged 25 to 40 in good health.

The chain has TRBV6-5 and TRBJ2-7; D call uncertain. Trimming removed 2 bases from V and 0 bases from J, with 2 bases in between. Per germline, CDR1 MNHEY and CDR2 SVGAGI. This CDR3 is built from 12 residues. Written as DNA, the CDR3 is TGTGCCAGCAGTTACGACTCCTACGAGCAGTACTTC. Its protein is CASSYDSYEQYF.

The chain couples TRBV28 to TRBJ2-7; 9 nucleotides line up with TRBD1. Germline V lookup: CDR1 MDHEN, CDR2 SYDVKM. V lost 5 bases and J lost 5; bases outside the gene matches: 10. CDR3 length equals 15 residues. In DNA, the CDR3 is TGTGCCAGCAGTCAAGATAGGGACAGGGCCCACGAGCAGTACTTC. This translates into CASSQDRDRAHEQYF.